A selection of T cell receptor beta chains follows, all from one sample in a study of T cell changes during pregnancy in multiple sclerosis. TCRdb's table, derived via immunoSEQ multiplex PCR, lists solely in-frame clones and lacks some. The table shows 90,000 to 100,000 clones, with 94% occurring only once. Here the sequenced sample was peripheral blood, taken in the third trimester of pregnancy. Receptors were obtained from a female donor with multiple sclerosis, enrolled in a pregnancy study. The CDR3 runs from the conserved cysteine through the conserved F or W. A D gene is named only where the DNA matches it firmly. Clone size is given for some rows only: seen once, a few or many times, or a class if the clone is expanded.

v_gene	j_gene	d_gene	abundance	CDR3aa	CDR3nt
TRBV9	TRBJ2-3	TRBD2	once	CASSGEWLAGSDTQYF	TGTGCCAGCAGTGGAGAGTGGCTAGCGGGATCTGATACGCAGTATTTT
TRBV6-1	TRBJ2-5	.	.	CASRLAGTQYF	TGTGCCAGCAGGCTGGCTGGGACCCAGTACTTC
TRBV9	TRBJ1-3	.	.	CASGGGLGQGSGNTIYF	TGTGCCAGCGGGGGAGGTTTGGGGCAGGGTTCCGGAAACACCATATATTTT
TRBV28	TRBJ1-1	.	few	CASRFNRGPEAFF	TGTGCCAGCAGGTTTAACCGCGGTCCTGAAGCTTTCTTT
TRBV5-6	TRBJ2-7	.	.	CASSLSGFSYEQYF	TGTGCCAGCAGCTTATCGGGTTTCTCCTACGAGCAGTACTTC
TRBV5-1	TRBJ2-7	.	.	CASSLNGQYSYEQYF	TGCGCCAGCAGCTTAAACGGACAGTACTCCTACGAGCAGTACTTC
TRBV2	TRBJ2-7	TRBD1	.	CASSEPQGTVRYEQYF	TGTGCCAGCAGCGAGCCACAGGGGACCGTTCGTTACGAGCAGTACTTC
TRBV5-4	TRBJ2-2	TRBD2	.	CASSLELAGVRTGELFF	TGTGCCAGCAGCTTGGAACTAGCGGGAGTTAGGACCGGGGAGCTGTTTTTT
TRBV7-6	TRBJ2-5	.	.	CASSLARSGKETQYF	TGTGCCAGCAGCTTAGCCCGGTCAGGAAAGGAGACCCAGTACTTC
TRBV10-3	TRBJ2-1	TRBD1	.	CAISEYGTGTYNEQFF	TGTGCCATCAGTGAGTACGGGACAGGTACATACAATGAGCAGTTCTTC
TRBV6-5	TRBJ1-5	.	.	CASSSTVRRQPQHF	TGTGCCAGCAGTTCCACCGTGAGGCGACAGCCCCAGCATTTT
TRBV19	TRBJ1-1	.	.	CASRKVGGQNTEAFF	TGTGCCAGTAGAAAGGTTGGGGGACAAAACACTGAAGCTTTCTTT
TRBV10-3	TRBJ2-7	.	.	CAIGEDYLYEQYF	TGTGCCATCGGGGAGGACTACCTTTACGAGCAGTACTTC
TRBV7-3	TRBJ2-7	.	.	CASSLASEYEQYF	TGTGCCAGCAGCTTGGCTAGCGAATACGAGCAGTACTTC
TRBV27	TRBJ2-7	TRBD2	.	CASSPGLVHHEQYF	TGTGCCAGCAGCCCAGGACTAGTCCATCACGAGCAGTACTTC
TRBV19	TRBJ1-1	TRBD1	.	CASSIRGGANTEAFF	TGTGCCAGTAGTATACGAGGGGGCGCGAACACTGAAGCTTTCTTT
TRBV27	TRBJ2-1	TRBD1	.	CASSLGGQGYYNEQFF	TGTGCCAGCAGTTTAGGGGGACAGGGCTATTACAATGAGCAGTTCTTC
TRBV5-1	TRBJ2-7	TRBD2	.	CASSFSGTYSYEQYF	TGCGCCAGCAGCTTTAGCGGGACCTACTCCTACGAGCAGTACTTC
TRBV28	TRBJ2-5	TRBD2	.	CASRMGLAGPWSQYF	TGTGCCAGCAGGATGGGACTAGCGGGACCTTGGAGCCAGTACTTC
TRBV5-4	TRBJ1-1	.	.	CASTWGRGTEAFF	TGTGCCAGCACCTGGGGGAGGGGCACTGAAGCTTTCTTT
TRBV13	TRBJ2-1	.	.	CASSRHYNEQFF	TGTGCCAGCAGCCGACATTACAATGAGCAGTTCTTC
TRBV11-3	TRBJ2-7	TRBD2	once	CASSLSIGLAGAEEQYF	TGTGCCAGCAGCTTGAGCATCGGACTAGCGGGCGCGGAGGAGCAGTACTTC
TRBV4-3	TRBJ2-7	TRBD2	once	CASSQDWGGSYEQYF	TGCGCCAGCAGCCAAGATTGGGGGGGCTCCTACGAGCAGTACTTC
TRBV7-6	TRBJ2-2	.	once	CASSPWQGGTGELFF	TGTGCCAGCAGTCCCTGGCAGGGAGGCACCGGGGAGCTGTTTTTT
TRBV10-3	TRBJ2-5	.	.	CAISEGSWETQYF	TGTGCCATCAGTGAAGGGAGTTGGGAGACCCAGTACTTC
TRBV18	TRBJ1-1	.	.	CASSPRGNEAFF	TGTGCCAGCTCACCTAGGGGAAACGAAGCTTTCTTT